This TCR beta chain was identified in a study of CD8+CD57+ T cells in acquired aplastic anemia. This clonotype was seen repeatedly, ten times or more. Those patients picked for sequencing had displayed CD8+CD57+ cell expansion on flow cytometry. Blood was sampled before the patients had received any therapy. Profiles of TCR beta VDJ and CDR3 were generated from a genomic DNA template. A single record per CDR3 protein comes from TCRdb applying MiXCR to the reads. Of 200,000 or so distinct CDR3 sequences in the sample, just under 50% were seen once. The CDR3 spans 14 residues. Germline CDR1 reads ENHRY; CDR2 reads SYGVKD. V shed 7 bases and J 5 bases; nucleotides not matched to a gene: 5.

The sequence came from a human donor with aplastic anemia. This sequence joins TRBV10-3 and TRBJ2-3; TRBD2 matches at 11 bases. Sequencing was performed on sorted CD4+, CD8+, or CD8+CD57+ T cells (not recorded which) from PBMCs. CDR3: CAITPGTSGDTQYF. CDR3 in DNA: TGTGCCATCACCCCCGGGACTAGCGGAGATACGCAGTATTTT.